This TCR beta chain stems from a study of T-cell reconstitution after alpha-beta-depleted transplantation in children. A few counts support this clonotype. Its target is unknown. The TCRbeta library incorporated unique molecular identifiers. TCRdb processed the PCR reads anew with MiXCR; each CDR3 protein has one entry. The sample has 450,000 to 550,000 distinct CDR3 sequences, about an eighth seen once. The study, taken as a whole, reports: Surviving recipient T cells and thymic progenitors produced the high day-60 TCRbeta diversity seen in some patients. T-cell numbers and diversity, one year after transplant, stemmed largely from T cells that were newly produced.

The germline V and J ends were trimmed by 2 bases and 0 bases, with 12 bases remaining between them. Germline CDR1 and CDR2: SGHRS and YFSETQ. The CDR3 totals 17 residues. The sample consisted of PBMCs, mostly from graft donor cells, taken 180 days after TCRalphabeta/CD19-depleted stem cell transplant. The clonotype comes from a female patient aged 2-9 years who had a stem cell transplant for aplastic anemia, so the T cells may come from the graft donor. V is TRBV5-1 and J is TRBJ2-6, with TRBD1 as a possible D gene (6 bases). The CDR3 DNA follows: TGCGCCAGCAGCTTAAGGACAGTACTCTCTGGGGCCAACGTCCTGACTTTC. This encodes CASSLRTVLSGANVLTF.